What follows are 22 T cell receptor beta chains derived from one specimen sequenced in a study of identical twins. MiXCR, applied by TCRdb to the 5' RACE reads, yields one record per CDR3 protein. This table has about 530,000 distinct CDR3 sequences, around 15% appearing once. This sample also appeared in a second study, on yellow fever vaccine responses in identical twins.

Sequencing used CD4+ T cells sorted from blood. Receptors originate from a woman aged 18 to 35 in good health.

To note about this clonotype: This may be a read error: a much more frequent sequence differs by one nucleotide. The chain carries TRBV12-3 or TRBV12-4 and TRBJ1-2; a weak D match, TRBD1 (5 bases). This CDR3 spans 13 amino acids. CDR3 residues: CASSPQGAYVYTF. The CDR3 DNA reads as TGTGCCAGCAGTCCTCAGGGAGCCTATGTCTACACCTTC.

This clonotype was seen a handful of times. The V call is TRBV28, the J call TRBJ1-2; no reliable D call. V was trimmed by 5 bases and J by 5 bases, leaving 18 bases between them. Germline CDR1 MDHEN, CDR2 SYDVKM. The CDR3 runs 15 residues. CDR3 residues: CASSPTGLLSYGYTF. CDR3 bases: TGTGCCAGCAGTCCCACTGGACTGTTGTCTTATGGCTACACCTTC.

This clonotype was counted many times. DNA of the CDR3: TGTGCCAGCAGCCAGAGCTCCTACGAGCAGTACTTC. Protein sequence: CASSQSSYEQYF. The chain combines TRBV7-9 with TRBJ2-7; no definite D call. V was shortened by 5 bases and J by 0 bases, with 5 bases between the two germline ends. The germline V gene has CDR1 SEHNR and CDR2 FQNEAQ (reference sequence). The CDR3 loop spans 12 amino acids.

This clonotype was picked up a small number of times. The chain links TRBV18 to TRBJ2-7; 11 bases are shared with TRBD2. The CDR3 covers 16 residues. In germline, CDR1 is KGHSH, CDR2 LQKENI. J lost 0 bases, V lost 6 bases, and 7 bases had no gene match. In DNA, the CDR3 is TGTGCCAGCTCTCCTCTAGCGGGGGGTTTCTCCTACGAGCAGTACTTC. Translation: CASSPLAGGFSYEQYF. Using reference TRBV18 and TRBJ2-7 for the parts outside the CDR3, the full variable domain is NAGVMQNPRHLVRRRGQEARLRCSPMKGHSHVYWYRQLPEEGLKFMVYLQKENIIDESGMPKERFSAEFPKEGPSILRIQQVVRGDSAAYFCASSPLAGGFSYEQYFGPGTRLTVT.

Only one count was recorded for this clonotype. The chain links TRBV7-7 to TRBJ2-2; D unclear. V gave up 7 bases and J gave up 6 bases, with 12 bases separating them. The germline CDR1 and CDR2 sequences are SSHAT and FNYEAQ (reference sequence). The CDR3 sequence is 13 residues long. The CDR3: CASKPTWAGELFF. CDR3 DNA sequence: TGTGCCAGCAAGCCTACTTGGGCCGGGGAGCTGTTTTTT.

This clonotype was counted only a few times. V is TRBV5-1 and J is TRBJ2-1, with 9 bases aligning to TRBD2. Germline assignment: CDR1 SGHRS and CDR2 YFSETQ. The CDR3 runs 16 residues. Trimming removed 2 bases from V and 4 bases from J; junction bases left unmatched: 7. The CDR3 DNA sequence: TGCGCCAGCAGCTTCCTGTCTAGCGGGGAATACAATGAGCAGTTCTTC. It specifies CASSFLSSGEYNEQFF.

V gene TRBV5-1 combines with J gene TRBJ2-3; weak D call: TRBD1 (6 bases). V dropped 4 bases and J dropped 0 bases, with 15 bases sitting between them. From germline, CDR1 is SGHRS and CDR2 YFSETQ. The CDR3 sequence is 16 residues long. As DNA, the CDR3 is TGCGCCAGCAGCAGAGACAGGTTACCTAGCACAGATACGCAGTATTTT. Its protein is CASSRDRLPSTDTQYF.

V gene TRBV3-1 combines with J gene TRBJ1-2; D not certain. Looked up from germline, CDR1 is LGHDT and CDR2 is YNNKEL (reference sequence). Between the trimmed V and J ends, which lost 4 bases and 4 bases, there was a span of 10 bases. There are 13 residues in the CDR3. The CDR3 DNA is TGTGCCAGCAGCCCCCTCCGGGGCTATGGCTACACCTTC. Translating gives CASSPLRGYGYTF. Looking up the rest from reference TRBV3-1 and TRBJ1-2 gives the full variable domain: DTAVSQTPKYLVTQMGNDKSIKCEQNLGHDTMYWYKQDSKKFLKIMFSYNNKELIINETVPNRFSPKSPDKAHLNLHINSLELGDSAVYFCASSPLRGYGYTFGSGTRLTVV.

The V call is TRBV7-8, the J call TRBJ1-5; 8 positions agree with TRBD1. V lost 3 bases, J lost 3 bases, and 7 bases stayed unmatched. This CDR3 region has 16 residues. Germline V lookup: CDR1 SGHVS, CDR2 FQNEAQ. CDR3 coding DNA: TGTGCCAGCAGCTTGACCAGGGGGCAGAACAATCAGCCCCAGCATTTT. Translated, it gives CASSLTRGQNNQPQHF.

In its sample, this clonotype was seen many times. The V call is TRBV5-1, the J call TRBJ2-5, with 11 bases lining up with TRBD2. The CDR3 length is 15 residues. Germline lookup yields CDR1 SGHRS and CDR2 YFSETQ. With 4 bases clipped from V and 2 bases from J, the junction kept 4 bases outside the gene matches. CDR3 loop: CASSLTSGGQETQYF. As DNA, the CDR3 is TGCGCCAGCAGCCTCACTAGCGGGGGACAAGAGACCCAGTACTTC. Based on the CDR3 plus reference TRBV5-1 and TRBJ2-5, the full variable domain is KAGVTQTPRYLIKTRGQQVTLSCSPISGHRSVSWYQQTPGQGLQFLFEYFSETQRNKGNFPGRFSGRQFSNSRSEMNVSTLELGDSALYLCASSLTSGGQETQYFGPGTRLLVL.

This clonotype was picked up a small number of times. The rearrangement joins TRBV20-1 to TRBJ2-1; a possible D gene is TRBD2 (5 bases). Between the trimmed V and J ends, which lost 6 bases and 4 bases, there was a span of 22 bases. The germline gives CDR1 DFQATT, CDR2 SNEGSKA (reference sequence). The CDR3 extends over 16 amino acids. The CDR3 sequence is CSALSRERSIYNEQFF. DNA of the CDR3: TGCAGTGCCCTGTCTAGGGAGCGGAGTATATACAATGAGCAGTTCTTC.

The chain joins TRBV5-6 to TRBJ1-5, with no clear D. Germline values: CDR1 SGHDT, CDR2 YYEEEE. The CDR3 extends over 15 amino acids. The germline V and J ends were trimmed by 2 bases and 1 base, with 10 bases remaining between them. Written as DNA, the CDR3 is TGTGCCAGCAGCTTAGGAGGATTGAGCAATCAGCCCCAGCATTTT. Translated: CASSLGGLSNQPQHF.

This sequence joins TRBV6-1 and TRBJ1-3, with TRBD1 identical over 7 bases. This CDR3 is built from 17 residues. V was pared by 5 bases and J by 2 bases, with 12 bases of the junction left unmatched. CDR1 is MNHNS and CDR2 is SASEGT in the germline V gene. For the CDR3, the DNA is TGTGCCAGCAGTCTAGACCGACAGGGAGGCCCTGGAAACACCATATATTTT. Amino acid sequence: CASSLDRQGGPGNTIYF.

The chain links TRBV6-6 to TRBJ1-2; no clear D gene. This CDR3 contains 12 residues. The ends were cut back, 11 bases at V and 4 bases at J, with 14 bases in the middle. Germline assignment: CDR1 MNHNY and CDR2 SVGAGI (reference sequence). The CDR3 region is CAVKPDRYGYTF. The CDR3 DNA sequence: TGTGCCGTAAAACCAGACCGCTATGGCTACACCTTC.

In its sample, this clonotype was seen many times. The chain links TRBV28 to TRBJ2-3; no firm D call. Per germline, CDR1 MDHEN and CDR2 SYDVKM. Trimming took off 5 bases at V and 6 bases at J, with 21 bases between the two ends. The CDR3 sequence is 16 residues long. The CDR3 region is CASSHPQGISKDTQYF. The CDR3 DNA sequence: TGTGCCAGCAGTCACCCGCAAGGGATCAGTAAGGATACGCAGTATTTT.

The sample holds a few counts of this clonotype. This chain uses TRBV6-1 with TRBJ1-5; a possible D gene is TRBD1 (5 bases). The V end lost 4 bases, the J end lost 3 bases, and 10 bases lay between the germline ends. CDR3 length: 14 amino acids. Germline V CDR1 and CDR2: MNHNS, SASEGT. CDR3 in amino acids: CASSGGGNNQPQHF. CDR3 bases: TGTGCCAGCAGTGGGGGCGGCAACAATCAGCCCCAGCATTTT.

This chain joins TRBV19 and TRBJ2-2; D is possibly TRBD1 (6 bases). Germline CDR1 LNHDA, CDR2 SQIVND (reference sequence). This CDR3 contains 13 residues. The ends were cut back, 10 bases at V and 2 bases at J, with 11 bases in the middle. The CDR3 DNA is TGTGCCACACAACAGGGAAACACCGGGGAGCTGTTTTTT. It codes for CATQQGNTGELFF.

This clonotype was observed a few times. V usage is TRBV7-9 and J usage is TRBJ1-3; D gene uncertain. V shed 5 bases and J shed 7 bases, with 9 bases lying between them. The CDR3 spans 12 residues. Looked up from germline, CDR1 is SEHNR and CDR2 is FQNEAQ (reference sequence). CDR3 protein: CASSPPPNTIYF. The CDR3 coding sequence is TGTGCCAGCAGCCCTCCCCCTAACACCATATATTTT.

The CDR3, as DNA: TGTGCCAGCAGTGATCTCAGGGGTGGCCCAGATACGCAGTATTTT. This translates into CASSDLRGGPDTQYF. This chain joins TRBV25-1 and TRBJ2-3, with D maybe TRBD1 (6 bases). V dropped 3 bases and J dropped 4 bases, with 14 bases sitting between them. The CDR3 consists of 15 residues. CDR1 is MGHDK, CDR2 SYGVNS, per germline.

This clonotype was counted a few times. DNA for the CDR3: TGTGCCAGCAGCTTCAAGACTAGCGGGGGAGCCACCCTAAATGAGCAGTTCTTC. It codes for CASSFKTSGGATLNEQFF. The chain has TRBV11-2 and TRBJ2-1; 12 positions agree with TRBD2. The length of the CDR3 is 18 residues. Germline CDR1 reads SGHAT; CDR2 reads FQNNGV. The V and J ends lost 3 bases and 7 bases, in that order; junction bases with no gene match: 13. The full variable domain, in which reference TRBV11-2 and TRBJ2-1 provide the parts outside the CDR3, is EAGVAQSPRYKIIEKRQSVAFWCNPISGHATLYWYQQILGQGPKLLIQFQNNGVVDDSQLPKDRFSAERLKGVDSTLKIQPAKLEDSAVYLCASSFKTSGGATLNEQFFGPGTRLTVL.

In its sample, this clonotype was seen many times. The chain is built from TRBV4-2 and TRBJ1-5; D uncertain. The CDR3 extends over 16 amino acids. Trimming removed 0 bases at V and 0 bases at J, with 9 bases between. Germline V gene data show CDR1 as LGHNA and CDR2 as YNFKEQ. The CDR3, as DNA: TGTGCCAGCAGCCAAGATCCCACCTATAGCAATCAGCCCCAGCATTTT. Translating gives CASSQDPTYSNQPQHF.

The table lists this clonotype with many counts. The genes are TRBV9 and TRBJ2-3, with TRBD2 identical over 9 bases. V gave up 0 bases and J gave up 5 bases; unmatched junction bases: 4. Germline values: CDR1 SGDLS, CDR2 YYNGEE. The CDR3 runs to 15 residues. This CDR3 is CASSVEGLALDTQYF. In DNA, the CDR3 is TGTGCCAGCAGCGTAGAGGGACTAGCTTTAGATACGCAGTATTTT. Using reference TRBV9 and TRBJ2-3 for the parts outside the CDR3, the full variable domain is DSGVTQTPKHLITATGQRVTLRCSPRSGDLSVYWYQQSLDQGLQFLIQYYNGEERAKGNILERFSAQQFPDLHSELNLSSLELGDSALYFCASSVEGLALDTQYFGPGTRLTVL.